Below, one T cell receptor beta chain is given with its context. What it binds is unknown. This sample is part of a study of monozygotic twins with inflammatory bowel disease. The germline V gene encodes CDR1 LGHDT and CDR2 YNNKEL (reference sequence). The CDR3 is 11 amino acids. Study observations and caveats: The authors note that differing immunosuppressive treatments may have added variability to patient repertoires. T cell subtypes were not distinguishable in this analysis.

TCRalpha and TCRbeta cDNA was put through two nested PCRs of approximately 17 and 9 cycles. For each CDR3 protein, TCRdb gives one entry from its re-call of the 5' RACE reads, without DNA. Its table lists 350,000 to 500,000 distinct CDR3 sequences. The TCR sequence derives from a human donor with ulcerative colitis or Crohn's disease, or a healthy co-twin of an affected twin (not recorded which). The sequenced material came from blood. The chain carries TRBV3-1 and TRBJ1-1; TCRdb lists TRBD1, though no DNA is available to test this call. CDR3 sequence: CASSSGRAAFF.